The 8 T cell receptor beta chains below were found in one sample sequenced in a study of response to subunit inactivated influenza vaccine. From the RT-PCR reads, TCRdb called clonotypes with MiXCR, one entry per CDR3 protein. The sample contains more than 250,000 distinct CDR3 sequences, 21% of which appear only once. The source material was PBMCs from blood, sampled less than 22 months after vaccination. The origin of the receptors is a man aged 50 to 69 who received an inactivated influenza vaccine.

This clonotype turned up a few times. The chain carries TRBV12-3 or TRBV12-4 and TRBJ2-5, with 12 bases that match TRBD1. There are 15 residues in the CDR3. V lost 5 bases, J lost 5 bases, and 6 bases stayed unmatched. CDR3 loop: CASSRGQGAVETQYF. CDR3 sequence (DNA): TGTGCCAGCAGTAGGGGACAGGGGGCGGTGGAGACCCAGTACTTC.

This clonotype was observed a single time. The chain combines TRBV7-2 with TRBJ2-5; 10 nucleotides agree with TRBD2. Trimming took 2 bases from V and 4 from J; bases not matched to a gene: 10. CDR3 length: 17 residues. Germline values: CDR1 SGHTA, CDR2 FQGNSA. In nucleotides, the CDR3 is TGTGCCAGCAGCTTACAACCCCCTTTAGCGGGAGGAGAGACCCAGTACTTC. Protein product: CASSLQPPLAGGETQYF.

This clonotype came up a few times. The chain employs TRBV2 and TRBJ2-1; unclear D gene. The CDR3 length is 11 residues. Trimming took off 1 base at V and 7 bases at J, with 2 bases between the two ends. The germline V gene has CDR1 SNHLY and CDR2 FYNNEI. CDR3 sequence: CASSEVNEQFF. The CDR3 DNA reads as TGTGCCAGCAGTGAAGTAAATGAGCAGTTCTTC.

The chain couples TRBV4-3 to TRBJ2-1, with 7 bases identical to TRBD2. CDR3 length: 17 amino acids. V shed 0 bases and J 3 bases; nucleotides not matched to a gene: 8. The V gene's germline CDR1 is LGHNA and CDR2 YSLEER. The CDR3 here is CASSQDWGRALYNEQFF. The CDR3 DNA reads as TGCGCCAGCAGCCAAGATTGGGGGAGGGCCCTCTACAATGAGCAGTTCTTC.

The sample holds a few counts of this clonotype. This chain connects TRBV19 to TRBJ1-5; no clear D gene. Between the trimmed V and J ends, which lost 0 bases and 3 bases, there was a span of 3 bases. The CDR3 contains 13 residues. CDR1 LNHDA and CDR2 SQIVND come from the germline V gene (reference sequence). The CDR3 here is CASSIDLNQPQHF. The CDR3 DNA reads TGTGCCAGTAGTATAGATCTCAATCAGCCCCAGCATTTT.

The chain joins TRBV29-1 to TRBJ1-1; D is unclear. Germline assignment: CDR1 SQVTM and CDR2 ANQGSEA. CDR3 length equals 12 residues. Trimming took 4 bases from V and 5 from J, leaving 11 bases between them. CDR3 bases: TGCAGCGTTGGGCAGCTCGAAACTGAAGCTTTCTTT. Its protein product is CSVGQLETEAFF.

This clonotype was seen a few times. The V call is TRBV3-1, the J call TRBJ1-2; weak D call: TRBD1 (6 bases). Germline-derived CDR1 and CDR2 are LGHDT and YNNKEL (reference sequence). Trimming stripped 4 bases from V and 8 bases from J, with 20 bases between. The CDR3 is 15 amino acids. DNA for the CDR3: TGTGCCAGCAGCCCCGGGGCTTCGGGGGCTAAGGGCTACACCTTC. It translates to CASSPGASGAKGYTF.

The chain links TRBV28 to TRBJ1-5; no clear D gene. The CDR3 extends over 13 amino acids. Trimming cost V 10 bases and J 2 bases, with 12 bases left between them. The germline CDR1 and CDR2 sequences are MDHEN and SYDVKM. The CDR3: CAIRNPGNQPQHF. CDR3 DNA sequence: TGTGCCATCAGGAATCCAGGCAATCAGCCCCAGCATTTT.